The following is a T cell receptor (beta chain) sequence with its context. Its specificity is unknown. 13 Jbeta primers and 60 Vbeta primers were used for the PCR. Data came from immunoSEQ multiplex PCR; TCRdb stores just in-frame clones and leaves some out. The sample shows around 160,000 clones, just under 80% of them seen only once. Germline V gene data show CDR1 as MDHEN and CDR2 as SYDVKM. The CDR3 runs 13 residues. Trimming cost V 6 bases and J 5 bases; bases outside gene matches: 3. This record belongs to a study of cytomegalovirus exposure and HLA in healthy donors. Study at large: In a previous analysis, 95 million to 130 million unique TCR beta sequences were found from approximately 180 million T cells.

Broader study findings: It was reported in a later analysis that an Asian-associated ancestry cluster showed fewer N-insertions than the approximately 700-donor mean. Presence/absence analyses treated sequencing depth as roughly uniform across donors.

Sequencing was done on a sample of PBMCs. J is TRBJ1-5 and V is TRBV28; TRBD1 matches 8 bases. The clonotype originates from a man aged 18 to 30 in good health and CMV-seropositive. CDR3 nucleotide sequence: TGTGCCAGCAGGGGGACAGGTTATCAGCCCCAGCATTTT. Its protein is CASRGTGYQPQHF.